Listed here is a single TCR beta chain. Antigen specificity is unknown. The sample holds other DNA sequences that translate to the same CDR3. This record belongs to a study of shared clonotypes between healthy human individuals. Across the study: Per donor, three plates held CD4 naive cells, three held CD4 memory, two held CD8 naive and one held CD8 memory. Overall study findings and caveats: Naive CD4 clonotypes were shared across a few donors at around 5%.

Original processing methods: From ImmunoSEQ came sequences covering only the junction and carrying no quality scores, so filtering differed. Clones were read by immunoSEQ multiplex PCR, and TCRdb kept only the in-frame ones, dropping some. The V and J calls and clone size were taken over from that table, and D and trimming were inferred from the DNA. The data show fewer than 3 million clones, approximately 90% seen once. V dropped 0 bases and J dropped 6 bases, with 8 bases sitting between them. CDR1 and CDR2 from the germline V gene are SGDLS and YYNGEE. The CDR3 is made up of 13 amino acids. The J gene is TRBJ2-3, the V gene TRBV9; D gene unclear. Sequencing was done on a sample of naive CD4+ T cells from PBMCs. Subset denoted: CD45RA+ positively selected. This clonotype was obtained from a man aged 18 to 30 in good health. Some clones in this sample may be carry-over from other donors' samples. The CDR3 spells CASSVAGGDTQYF. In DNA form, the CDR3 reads TGTGCCAGCAGCGTAGCTGGCGGCGATACGCAGTATTTT.